This TCR beta chain is from a study of cytomegalovirus exposure and HLA in healthy donors. On this clone: Its specificity is unknown.

Overall study findings and caveats: Within an earlier analysis, most TCR beta V segments proved productive either about 87% or about 30% of the time. Most TCRs appeared rarely, but some public TCRs recurred in many donors.

Though nominally healthy at sampling, donors likely had unrecorded immune exposures. It was with 60 Vbeta and 13 Jbeta primers that the PCR ran. Libraries were prepared by immunoSEQ multiplex PCR; TCRdb keeps only in-frame clonotypes and omits some of them. This sample contains 95,000 to 150,000 clones. Germline V gives CDR1 MDHEN, CDR2 SYDVKM. The CDR3 has 18 amino acids. V shed 7 bases and J 0 bases; nucleotides not matched to a gene: 10. Sequencing input: PBMCs. The rearrangement uses TRBV28 and TRBJ2-1, with 12 bases that match TRBD2. The clonotype originates from a man between 18 and 29 years old in good health and CMV-seronegative. This CDR3 reads CASTPHLAGGSSYNEQFF. The CDR3 bases are TGTGCCAGCACCCCCCACCTAGCGGGAGGGAGCTCCTACAATGAGCAGTTCTTC. Complete variable domain (other parts from reference TRBV28 and TRBJ2-1): DVKVTQSSRYLVKRTGEKVFLECVQDMDHENMFWYRQDPGLGLRLIYFSYDVKMKEKGDIPEGYSVSREKKERFSLILESASTNQTSMYLCASTPHLAGGSSYNEQFFGPGTRLTVL.